Listed here is a single T cell receptor (beta chain). Its antigen is not identified. The data derive from a study of T cell responses to AZD1222 COVID-19 vaccine. Findings of the study overall: Researchers took repertoire samples only after the peak T cell response had come.

Looked up from germline, CDR1 is MNHEY and CDR2 is SVGAGI. V lost 8 bases and J 4 bases, leaving 17 bases between the germline ends. CDR3 length: 14 residues. Libraries were prepared by immunoSEQ multiplex PCR; TCRdb keeps only in-frame clonotypes and omits some of them. The sample lists under 150,000 clones; over 75% were seen once. The receptor was derived from an adult in good health. J is TRBJ1-1 and V is TRBV6-5, with D tentatively TRBD1 (6 bases). Sequenced material: peripheral blood, taken on day 0 of AZD1222 vaccination. This chain's CDR3 is CASRRGAGSTEAFF. For the CDR3, the DNA is TGTGCCAGCCGACGGGGGGCGGGGAGCACTGAAGCTTTCTTT.